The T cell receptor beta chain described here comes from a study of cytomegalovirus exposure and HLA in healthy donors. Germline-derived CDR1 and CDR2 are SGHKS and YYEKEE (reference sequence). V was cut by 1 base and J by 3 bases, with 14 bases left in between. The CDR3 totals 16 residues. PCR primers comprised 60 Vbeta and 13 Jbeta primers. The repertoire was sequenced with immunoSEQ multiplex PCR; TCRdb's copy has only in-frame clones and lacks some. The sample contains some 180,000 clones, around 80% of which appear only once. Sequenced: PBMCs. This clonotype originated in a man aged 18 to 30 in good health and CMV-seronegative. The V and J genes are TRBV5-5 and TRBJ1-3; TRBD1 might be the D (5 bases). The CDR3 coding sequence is TGTGCCAGCAGCTTGTACAGGTTACCTTTTGGAAACACCATATATTTT. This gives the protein CASSLYRLPFGNTIYF.